Sequencing of this TCR beta chain was carried out in a study of human T cells and chemical hapten exposure. Turning to the study itself: Across its approximately 25 weeks, the study gave patients weekly diphenylcyclopropenone doses to the scalp. General observations from the study: Given that the donors had alopecia, their immune response may differ from that seen in healthy people.

Indicated time point: patch test 3, about 24 weeks after DPC sensitization. Treatment here: therapeutic diphenylcyclopropenone sensitization with weekly scalp DPC. Before extraction, the whole blood was not fractionated, and total RNA was taken from it. This clonotype was picked up many times. Its cognate antigen is unknown. Individual cDNA molecules (in the library) carried attached unique molecular identifiers. TCRdb redid the calling of the RACE reads with MiXCR, one entry per CDR3 protein. The table shows 30,000 to 40,000 distinct CDR3 sequences, with 8% to 10% occurring only once. Sample: whole blood, taken in connection with sensitization to the hapten diphenylcyclopropenone (DPC). This sequence originates from a man aged 50 to 60 with alopecia areata. Some clones in this sample may be carry-over from other donors' samples.

The CDR3 protein is CSALKRYYEQYF. The CDR3 nucleotides are TGCAGTGCTCTGAAACGTTACTACGAGCAGTACTTC. The genes are TRBV20-1 and TRBJ2-7; no clear D. Germline V CDR1 and CDR2: DFQATT, SNEGSKA (reference sequence). The CDR3 is made up of 12 amino acids. The V end lost 5 bases, the J end lost 3 bases, and 11 bases lay between the germline ends.